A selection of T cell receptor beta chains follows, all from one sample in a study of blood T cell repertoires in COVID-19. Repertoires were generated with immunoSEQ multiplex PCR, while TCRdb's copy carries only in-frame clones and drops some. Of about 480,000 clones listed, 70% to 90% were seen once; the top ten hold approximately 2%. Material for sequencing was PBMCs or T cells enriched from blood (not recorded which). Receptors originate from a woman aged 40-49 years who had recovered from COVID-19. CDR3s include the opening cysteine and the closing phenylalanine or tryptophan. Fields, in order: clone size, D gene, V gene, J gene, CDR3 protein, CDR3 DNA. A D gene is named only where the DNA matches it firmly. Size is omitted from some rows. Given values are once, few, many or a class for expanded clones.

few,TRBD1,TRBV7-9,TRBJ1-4,CASSSRQGAINEKLFF,TGTGCCAGCAGCTCCAGACAGGGGGCGATTAATGAAAAACTGTTTTTT
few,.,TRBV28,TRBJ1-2,CASSLRQEETFNGYTF,TGTGCCAGCAGTTTGAGGCAGGAGGAAACTTTTAATGGCTACACCTTC
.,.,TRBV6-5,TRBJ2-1,CASSYSDTYNEQFF,TGTGCCAGCAGTTACTCGGACACTTACAATGAGCAGTTCTTC
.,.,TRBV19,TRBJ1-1,CASSTVRDTEAFF,TGTGCCAGTTCGACCGTGCGGGACACTGAAGCTTTCTTT
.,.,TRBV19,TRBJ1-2,CATALTPRQSYGYTF,TGTGCCACCGCCCTAACCCCCCGACAGAGCTATGGCTACACCTTC
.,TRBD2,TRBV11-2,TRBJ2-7,CASSPRGLAGGYEQYF,TGTGCCAGCAGCCCCCGGGGACTAGCGGGAGGATACGAGCAGTACTTC
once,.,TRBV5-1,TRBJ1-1,CASSHRALNTEAFF,TGCGCCAGCAGCCACAGGGCTCTGAACACTGAAGCTTTCTTT
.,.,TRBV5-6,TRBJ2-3,CASSNSGSTDTQYF,TGTGCCAGCAGCAATAGCGGAAGCACAGATACGCAGTATTTT
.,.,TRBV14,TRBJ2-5,CASSQVGGLAGTQYF,TGTGCCAGCAGCCAAGTAGGAGGGCTGGCCGGTACCCAGTACTTC
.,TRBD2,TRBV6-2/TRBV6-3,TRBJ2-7,CASSHNSGRALGEQYF,TGTGCCAGCAGCCATAATAGCGGGAGGGCCCTGGGCGAGCAGTACTTC
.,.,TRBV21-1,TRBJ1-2,CASSEGRATF,TGTGCCAGCAGCGAGGGTAGGGCCACCTTC
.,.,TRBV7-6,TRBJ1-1,CASSFSKNTEAFF,TGTGCCAGCAGCTTCAGTAAAAACACTGAAGCTTTCTTT
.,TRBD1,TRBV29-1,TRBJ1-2,CSVEDYRGLYGYTF,TGCAGCGTTGAAGATTACAGGGGCCTTTATGGCTACACCTTC